The rows below give T cell receptor beta chains drawn from one sample of a study of cytomegalovirus exposure and HLA in healthy donors. Clones were sequenced by immunoSEQ multiplex PCR, and TCRdb holds only the in-frame ones, with some missing. The listing records approximately 120,000 clones. The sequenced sample consisted of PBMCs. These receptors were taken from a young man in good health and CMV-seronegative. The CDR3 runs from the conserved cysteine through the conserved F or W. A D gene is named only where the DNA matches it firmly.

CDR3nt: TGTGCCAGCAGCCAAAACAGGGGGCAGGAAGCTTTCTTT
CDR3aa: CASSQNRGQEAFF
d_gene: TRBD1
v_gene: TRBV11-2
j_gene: TRBJ1-1
len: 13

CDR3nt: TGTGCCAGTAGTATGGGAGACGGAGGACGAAGCTCCTACGAGCAGTACTTC
CDR3aa: CASSMGDGGRSSYEQYF
d_gene: -
v_gene: TRBV19
j_gene: TRBJ2-7
len: 17

CDR3nt: TGTGCCAGTAGTACGGCTAGCGGAGTGGGAGATACGCAGTATTTT
CDR3aa: CASSTASGVGDTQYF
d_gene: TRBD2
v_gene: TRBV19
j_gene: TRBJ2-3
len: 15

CDR3nt: TGTGCCAGCAGCTTGGCTTTGGGACTAGCATCAGATACGCAGTATTTT
CDR3aa: CASSLALGLASDTQYF
d_gene: TRBD2
v_gene: TRBV5-6
j_gene: TRBJ2-3
len: 16

CDR3nt: TGTGCCAGCAGTTCGTCGCGGGCTAGCAATCAGCCCCAGCATTTT
CDR3aa: CASSSSRASNQPQHF
d_gene: -
v_gene: TRBV6-5
j_gene: TRBJ1-5
len: 15

CDR3nt: TGTGCCAGCAGTTCCGGGACAGAGAACACCGGGGAGCTGTTTTTT
CDR3aa: CASSSGTENTGELFF
d_gene: TRBD1
v_gene: TRBV27
j_gene: TRBJ2-2
len: 15

CDR3nt: TGTGCCAGCAGCTCGAAATTACAGGGGGGTGGTTACAATGAGCAGTTCTTC
CDR3aa: CASSSKLQGGGYNEQFF
d_gene: TRBD1
v_gene: TRBV5-4
j_gene: TRBJ2-1
len: 17

CDR3nt: TGCGCCAGCAGGGGGCCTTTAATGAACACTGAAGCTTTCTTT
CDR3aa: CASRGPLMNTEAFF
d_gene: -
v_gene: TRBV4-1
j_gene: TRBJ1-1
len: 14

CDR3nt: TGTGCCAGCAGTGAACTGAGGGGGTTCGATGAGCAGTTCTTC
CDR3aa: CASSELRGFDEQFF
d_gene: -
v_gene: TRBV2
j_gene: TRBJ2-1
len: 14

CDR3nt: TGTGCCAGCAGCCGTCCCCCGGGTGAGCAGTTCTTC
CDR3aa: CASSRPPGEQFF
d_gene: -
v_gene: TRBV28
j_gene: TRBJ2-1
len: 12

CDR3nt: TGTGCCAGCAGTTCGCCGGGACAGGGTTACTATGAGCAGTTCTTC
CDR3aa: CASSSPGQGYYEQFF
d_gene: TRBD1
v_gene: TRBV6-1
j_gene: TRBJ2-1
len: 15

CDR3nt: TGTGCCAGCAGCCCGGGACAGAACTACGAGCAGTACTTC
CDR3aa: CASSPGQNYEQYF
d_gene: TRBD1
v_gene: TRBV28
j_gene: TRBJ2-7
len: 13

CDR3nt: TGTGCCAGCAGCGTAGATGACAGGGCGACCACCGGGGAGCTGTTTTTT
CDR3aa: CASSVDDRATTGELFF
d_gene: TRBD1
v_gene: TRBV9
j_gene: TRBJ2-2
len: 16

CDR3nt: TGTGCCAGCAGCCAAATAGCGGCGGACTCCTACGAGCAGTACTTC
CDR3aa: CASSQIAADSYEQYF
d_gene: -
v_gene: TRBV4-2
j_gene: TRBJ2-7
len: 15

CDR3nt: TGTGCCAGCAGCCCTACCAGGGGGCCCTACACTGAAGCTTTCTTT
CDR3aa: CASSPTRGPYTEAFF
d_gene: TRBD1
v_gene: TRBV5-4
j_gene: TRBJ1-1
len: 15

CDR3nt: TGTGCCAGCAGCGTAGACGGGAACACTGAAGCTTTCTTT
CDR3aa: CASSVDGNTEAFF
d_gene: -
v_gene: TRBV9
j_gene: TRBJ1-1
len: 13

CDR3nt: TGTGCCAGTAGTATGGCAGGGGATCAGCCCCGGCATTTT
CDR3aa: CASSMAGDQPRHF
d_gene: -
v_gene: TRBV19
j_gene: TRBJ1-5
len: 13

CDR3nt: TGCGCCAGCAGCTCCCGGGGAGCGGGAGGCTACGAGCAGTACTTC
CDR3aa: CASSSRGAGGYEQYF
d_gene: TRBD2
v_gene: TRBV5-1
j_gene: TRBJ2-7
len: 15

CDR3nt: TGCGCCAGCAGCCAAGATTGGCAGGGTGACGAGCAGTACTTC
CDR3aa: CASSQDWQGDEQYF
d_gene: -
v_gene: TRBV4-1
j_gene: TRBJ2-7
len: 14

CDR3nt: TGCAGCGTTGTTAGGGAGCGCACTGAAGCTTTCTTT
CDR3aa: CSVVRERTEAFF
d_gene: -
v_gene: TRBV29-1
j_gene: TRBJ1-1
len: 12

CDR3nt: TGCGCCAGCAGCCAAGCTAGGGGGACAGGGGCCGAAAAACTGTTTTTT
CDR3aa: CASSQARGTGAEKLFF
d_gene: TRBD1
v_gene: TRBV4-1
j_gene: TRBJ1-4
len: 16

CDR3nt: TGCAGCGTCCTATGGAGCAGGGGGCTCGGTGAGCAGTTCTTC
CDR3aa: CSVLWSRGLGEQFF
d_gene: TRBD1
v_gene: TRBV29-1
j_gene: TRBJ2-1
len: 14

CDR3nt: TGCGCCAGCAGCCAAGACCCGACAGGGGGGAGTCTCTATGGCTACACCTTC
CDR3aa: CASSQDPTGGSLYGYTF
d_gene: TRBD1
v_gene: TRBV4-1
j_gene: TRBJ1-2
len: 17

CDR3nt: TGTGCCAGTCTTCCGGCGGGGGATTTTACCGGGGAGCTGTTTTTT
CDR3aa: CASLPAGDFTGELFF
d_gene: TRBD2
v_gene: TRBV19
j_gene: TRBJ2-2
len: 15

CDR3nt: TGTGCCAGCAGGGCGCCGCGGATAATGAACACTGAAGCTTTCTTT
CDR3aa: CASRAPRIMNTEAFF
d_gene: -
v_gene: TRBV5-8
j_gene: TRBJ1-1
len: 15

CDR3nt: TGTGCCAGCAGCGTACAGGGGGCTGACACTGAAGCTTTCTTT
CDR3aa: CASSVQGADTEAFF
d_gene: TRBD1
v_gene: TRBV9
j_gene: TRBJ1-1
len: 14

CDR3nt: TGTGCCAGCAGTCCGGGACTTAGCTACGAGCAGTACTTC
CDR3aa: CASSPGLSYEQYF
d_gene: -
v_gene: TRBV6-1
j_gene: TRBJ2-7
len: 13

CDR3nt: TGTGCCAGCAGTTACGGGGGACAGTTCTACGAGCAGTACTTC
CDR3aa: CASSYGGQFYEQYF
d_gene: -
v_gene: TRBV28
j_gene: TRBJ2-7
len: 14

CDR3nt: TGTGCCAGCAGCCTTAAGGCAGGGATGGGAGAGACCCAGTACTTC
CDR3aa: CASSLKAGMGETQYF
d_gene: -
v_gene: TRBV9
j_gene: TRBJ2-5
len: 15

CDR3nt: TGCGCCAGCAGCTTGGAGGGGGCTACTAGCACAGATACGCAGTATTTT
CDR3aa: CASSLEGATSTDTQYF
d_gene: TRBD1
v_gene: TRBV5-1
j_gene: TRBJ2-3
len: 16

CDR3nt: TGTGCCAGCAGTGCAGGGCGTGAGACCCAGTACTTC
CDR3aa: CASSAGRETQYF
d_gene: -
v_gene: TRBV27
j_gene: TRBJ2-5
len: 12

CDR3nt: TGTGCCAGCAGTTTAAGGGGCGCACATGGCTACACCTTC
CDR3aa: CASSLRGAHGYTF
d_gene: -
v_gene: TRBV28
j_gene: TRBJ1-2
len: 13

CDR3nt: TGTGCCAGCACCCCGCCTAGCGGGACCCAAGAGACCCAGTACTTC
CDR3aa: CASTPPSGTQETQYF
d_gene: TRBD2
v_gene: TRBV7-9
j_gene: TRBJ2-5
len: 15

CDR3nt: TGTGCCAGCAACCAAGGAGGGGGGGACGAGCAGTACTTC
CDR3aa: CASNQGGGDEQYF
d_gene: -
v_gene: TRBV6-1
j_gene: TRBJ2-7
len: 13

CDR3nt: TGTGCCAGCACCCCGCTAGGCCTAGGCAATCAGCCCCAGCATTTT
CDR3aa: CASTPLGLGNQPQHF
d_gene: -
v_gene: TRBV28
j_gene: TRBJ1-5
len: 15

CDR3nt: TGTGCCAGCTCATCCGGGACAGGGTATCTCGAGCAGTACTTC
CDR3aa: CASSSGTGYLEQYF
d_gene: TRBD1
v_gene: TRBV18
j_gene: TRBJ2-7
len: 14

CDR3nt: TGTGCCAGCAGCCAGGACAGGGGGCCCTATGGCTACACCTTC
CDR3aa: CASSQDRGPYGYTF
d_gene: TRBD1
v_gene: TRBV7-2
j_gene: TRBJ1-2
len: 14

CDR3nt: TGTGCCAGCAGCTTGGGGCTAGCGGGCGGCAATGAGCAGTTCTTC
CDR3aa: CASSLGLAGGNEQFF
d_gene: TRBD2
v_gene: TRBV5-6
j_gene: TRBJ2-1
len: 15

CDR3nt: TGTGCCAGCTCAACAGGGGGTACTGAAGCTTTCTTT
CDR3aa: CASSTGGTEAFF
d_gene: TRBD1
v_gene: TRBV18
j_gene: TRBJ1-1
len: 12

CDR3nt: TGTGCCAGCAGGGAGACTAGTACCTCGGGAAATGAGCAGTTCTTC
CDR3aa: CASRETSTSGNEQFF
d_gene: -
v_gene: TRBV2
j_gene: TRBJ2-1
len: 15